These 13 T cell receptor beta chains share one sample of origin, sequenced in a study of shared clonotypes between healthy human individuals. Naivety among CD8 cells was defined by CD45RO negativity and positive CCR7 selection, thereby excluding terminally differentiated effector memory CD45RA+ cells. Data came from immunoSEQ multiplex PCR; TCRdb stores just in-frame clones and leaves some out. The sample has 450,000 to 700,000 clones; less than 97% are singletons. The specimen sequenced was naive CD8+ T cells sorted from blood. These receptors came from a woman in her 30s in good health.

The genes are TRBV5-1 and TRBJ1-1, with D unresolved. Germline CDR1 SGHRS, CDR2 YFSETQ. There are 17 residues in the CDR3. V lost 4 bases and J lost 2, with 21 bases in between. The CDR3 spells CASSAKRGQSPNTEAFF. CDR3 nucleotides: TGCGCCAGCAGCGCTAAAAGAGGGCAGAGCCCCAACACTGAAGCTTTCTTT.

The gene calls are TRBV9 and TRBJ2-2; D may be TRBD1 or TRBD2 (6 bases each). This CDR3 comprises 17 residues. Per germline, CDR1 SGDLS and CDR2 YYNGEE. Trimming pared 1 base from V and 4 bases from J, leaving 17 bases between. As DNA, the CDR3 is TGTGCCAGCAGCGTAAGCCCCGGATGGGGGGCCACCGGGGAGCTGTTTTTT. This encodes CASSVSPGWGATGELFF.

This clone was picked up one time. The rearrangement links TRBV6-1 to TRBJ2-3; TRBD1 matches 10 bases. The CDR3 consists of 16 residues. Germline CDR1 is MNHNS and CDR2 is SASEGT. V was pared by 2 bases and J by 8 bases, with 10 bases of the junction left unmatched. The CDR3 is CASSEFRQGARGTQYF. The CDR3 DNA reads TGTGCCAGCAGTGAATTTCGACAGGGGGCGAGAGGTACGCAGTATTTT.

The genes are TRBV30 and TRBJ2-7, with D uncertain. Per germline, CDR1 GTSNPN and CDR2 SVGIG (reference sequence). V lost 2 bases and J lost 5, with 16 bases in between. CDR3 length: 14 amino acids. The DNA of the CDR3 is TGTGCCTGGAGTTACTCCTTGGGCGGTGACGAGCAGTACTTC. The encoded protein is CAWSYSLGGDEQYF.

This clone was seen a single time. The chain is built from TRBV13 and TRBJ2-7; TRBD1 matches 8 bases. Trimming at V came to 4 bases and at J to 5 bases, leaving 7 bases not matched to a gene. The CDR3 sequence is 14 residues long. Germline lookup yields CDR1 PRHDT and CDR2 FYEKMQ (reference sequence). This CDR3 is CASSSGQGFHEQYF. The CDR3 DNA is TGTGCCAGCAGCTCCGGACAGGGATTCCACGAGCAGTACTTC.

This clone occurred a few times. The genes are TRBV11-2 and TRBJ2-3; 7 nucleotides align to TRBD2. Germline trimming cut 2 bases from V and 1 base from J; bases unmatched to any gene: 3. CDR3 length: 15 amino acids. The germline V gene encodes CDR1 SGHAT and CDR2 FQNNGV. CDR3 nucleotide sequence: TGTGCCAGCAGCTTATATGGGAGGGGCACAGATACGCAGTATTTT. Protein: CASSLYGRGTDTQYF.

Details on this clone: The same CDR3 arises from other DNA sequences in this sample as well. This rearrangement joins TRBV13 to TRBJ1-1, with 7 bases fitting TRBD1. The CDR3 is made up of 12 amino acids. With V trimmed by 3 bases and J by 6 bases, 1 base remained unmatched. The germline CDR1 and CDR2 sequences are PRHDT and FYEKMQ (reference sequence). The CDR3 loop reads CASSLQGAEAFF. CDR3 nucleotide sequence: TGTGCCAGCAGCTTGCAGGGGGCTGAAGCTTTCTTT.

V and J are TRBV7-9 and TRBJ2-7, with no clear D. The V and J ends lost 5 bases and 4 bases respectively, with 9 bases between them. This CDR3 contains 12 residues. Looked up from germline, CDR1 is SEHNR and CDR2 is FQNEAQ (reference sequence). The CDR3 sequence is CASSTSKYEQYF. In DNA form, the CDR3 reads TGTGCCAGCAGCACCTCGAAGTACGAGCAGTACTTC.

This chain links TRBV5-1 with TRBJ2-5; 8 bases are a match to TRBD1. The CDR3 contains 16 residues. V lost 4 bases to trimming and J lost 5 bases; unmatched junction nucleotides: 13. Germline CDR1 reads SGHRS; CDR2 reads YFSETQ. CDR3 DNA: TGCGCCAGCAGCACAAGACAGGGGTATAACGGGGAGACCCAGTACTTC. This codes for CASSTRQGYNGETQYF.

The table lists this clone with a count of one. The rearrangement joins TRBV13 to TRBJ2-1, with 9 bases matching TRBD1. J gave up 5 bases and V 7 bases, and 3 bases lay outside the gene matches. The CDR3 is 13 residues long. The germline V gene has CDR1 PRHDT and CDR2 FYEKMQ (reference sequence). CDR3 protein: CASTGQGDNEQFF. For the CDR3, the DNA is TGTGCCAGCACGGGACAGGGCGACAATGAGCAGTTCTTC.

The gene calls are TRBV4-1 and TRBJ2-1; 13 nucleotides align to TRBD2. The germline CDR1 and CDR2 sequences are MGHRA and YSYEKL. After removal of 3 bases from V and 5 bases from J, the junction contained 1 base not matched to a gene. The CDR3 spans 15 residues. CDR3: CASSHGLAGDNEQFF. For the CDR3, the DNA is TGCGCCAGCAGCCATGGACTAGCGGGGGACAATGAGCAGTTCTTC.

The V gene is TRBV9, the J gene TRBJ2-1, with D possibly being TRBD1 or TRBD2 (5 bases each). This CDR3 comprises 15 residues. Germline CDR1 and CDR2: SGDLS and YYNGEE. V lost 2 bases and J lost 9, with 18 bases in between. The CDR3 region is CASSVRDPQDGEQFF. The CDR3 DNA reads as TGTGCCAGCAGCGTCCGGGACCCACAAGACGGTGAGCAGTTCTTC.

The chain uses TRBV27 and TRBJ1-1; tentative D call: TRBD1 (6 bases). Trimming stripped 2 bases from V and 2 bases from J, with 9 bases between. CDR3 length: 14 residues. Looked up from germline, CDR1 is MNHEY and CDR2 is SMNVEV (reference sequence). Here the CDR3 DNA reads TGTGCCAGCAGTTTAAGGGGGTTTAACACTGAAGCTTTCTTT. This encodes CASSLRGFNTEAFF.